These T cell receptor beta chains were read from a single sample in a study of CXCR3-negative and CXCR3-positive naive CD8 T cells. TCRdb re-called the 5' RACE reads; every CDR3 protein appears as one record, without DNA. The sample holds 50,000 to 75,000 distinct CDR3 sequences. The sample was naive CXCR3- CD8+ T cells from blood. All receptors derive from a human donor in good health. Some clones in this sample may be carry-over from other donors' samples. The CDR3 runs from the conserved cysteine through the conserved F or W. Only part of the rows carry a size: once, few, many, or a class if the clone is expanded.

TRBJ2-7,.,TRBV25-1,CASSPGQGASYEQYF
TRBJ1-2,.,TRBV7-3,CASSDQPADFYGYTF
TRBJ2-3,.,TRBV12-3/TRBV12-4,CASRQGEGTDTQYF
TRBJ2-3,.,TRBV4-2,CASSLQASGRDTQYF
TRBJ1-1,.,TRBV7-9,CASSLANSEAFF
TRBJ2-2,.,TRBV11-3,CASSSDRGFTGELFF
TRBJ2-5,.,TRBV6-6,CASLEGRQETQYF
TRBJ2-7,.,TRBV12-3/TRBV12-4,CASSQTAYEQYF
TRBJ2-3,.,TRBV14,CASSQHNTDTQYF
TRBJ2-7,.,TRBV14,CASRRTGAYEQYF
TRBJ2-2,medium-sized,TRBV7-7,CASSLSATTGELFF
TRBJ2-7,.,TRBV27,CASSSATGTVVYEQYF
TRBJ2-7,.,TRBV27,CASSLGGHEQYF
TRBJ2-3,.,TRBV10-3,CAITGGAFTDTQYF
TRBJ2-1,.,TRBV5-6,CASSYRTSVDEQFF
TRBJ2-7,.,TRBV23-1,CASSAYIATYEQYF
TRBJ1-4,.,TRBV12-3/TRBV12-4,CASSFGTVNEKLFF
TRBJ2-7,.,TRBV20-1,CSPGTEILYEQYF
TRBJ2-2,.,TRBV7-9,CASSLAYLAGVANTGELFF
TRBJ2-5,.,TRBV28,CASSLWTGGYFEETQYF
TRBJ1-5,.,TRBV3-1,CASSQGGDQPQHF
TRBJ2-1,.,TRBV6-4,CASSDSGTANEQFF
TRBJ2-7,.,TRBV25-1,CASSDYLGGEQYF